A selection of T cell receptor beta chains follows, all from one sample in a study of blood T cell repertoires in COVID-19. Assay: immunoSEQ multiplex PCR; the TCRdb copy retains only in-frame clones and omits some. The data hold roughly 100,000 clones, with around 85% observed a single time. Sequencing was done on a sample of peripheral blood. The receptors were gathered from a man in his 70s with active or convalescent COVID-19. CDR3s leave out the opening cysteine and the closing phenylalanine or tryptophan. The D gene is left open where the match is weak. The size of a clone is reported for some rows only, either as once, few or many, or as a class for expanded clones.

j_gene: TRBJ1-4
v_gene: TRBV9
abundance: NA
d_gene: NA
CDR3aa: ASSLATNEKLF

j_gene: TRBJ2-7
v_gene: TRBV11-2
abundance: once
d_gene: NA
CDR3aa: ASSLGARSEAQY

j_gene: TRBJ1-3
v_gene: TRBV27
abundance: NA
d_gene: NA
CDR3aa: ASRGSSGNTIY

j_gene: TRBJ1-1
v_gene: TRBV2
abundance: NA
d_gene: NA
CDR3aa: ASSERGNTEAF

j_gene: TRBJ1-1
v_gene: TRBV3-1/TRBV3-2
abundance: once
d_gene: NA
CDR3aa: ASSQAVRGRGSTEAF

j_gene: TRBJ1-5
v_gene: TRBV18
abundance: NA
d_gene: TRBD1
CDR3aa: ASSPPNTTGAVWAQH

j_gene: TRBJ1-1
v_gene: TRBV3-1/TRBV3-2
abundance: NA
d_gene: NA
CDR3aa: ASSQEVRPNTEAF

j_gene: TRBJ2-7
v_gene: TRBV10-2
abundance: NA
d_gene: NA
CDR3aa: ASSGYYEQY

j_gene: TRBJ2-7
v_gene: TRBV27
abundance: NA
d_gene: NA
CDR3aa: ASRVRGTFYEQY

j_gene: TRBJ2-6
v_gene: TRBV7-8
abundance: NA
d_gene: NA
CDR3aa: ASSQQPGANVLT

j_gene: TRBJ2-5
v_gene: TRBV19
abundance: once
d_gene: TRBD1
CDR3aa: ASSPPTGSGETQY

j_gene: TRBJ1-3
v_gene: TRBV5-6
abundance: NA
d_gene: NA
CDR3aa: ASSPTVSGNTIY

j_gene: TRBJ2-7
v_gene: TRBV24-1
abundance: NA
d_gene: NA
CDR3aa: ATSDLTRLYEQY

j_gene: TRBJ1-4
v_gene: TRBV28
abundance: few
d_gene: TRBD1
CDR3aa: ASRDRQGSEKLF

j_gene: TRBJ2-1
v_gene: TRBV5-1
abundance: once
d_gene: TRBD2
CDR3aa: ASSPGLAGVRSYNEQF

j_gene: TRBJ1-2
v_gene: TRBV18
abundance: few
d_gene: TRBD1
CDR3aa: ASSPTRDSYGYT

j_gene: TRBJ1-5
v_gene: TRBV5-6
abundance: NA
d_gene: NA
CDR3aa: ASSLASGDQPQH

j_gene: TRBJ2-2
v_gene: TRBV9
abundance: NA
d_gene: NA
CDR3aa: ASSVGQVNTGELF

j_gene: TRBJ2-3
v_gene: TRBV7-9
abundance: NA
d_gene: NA
CDR3aa: ASSFGGGDTQY

j_gene: TRBJ2-3
v_gene: TRBV6-5
abundance: NA
d_gene: NA
CDR3aa: ASSWRSTDTQY

j_gene: TRBJ1-2
v_gene: TRBV7-9
abundance: NA
d_gene: NA
CDR3aa: ASSWSGGEGYT

j_gene: TRBJ2-5
v_gene: TRBV6-5
abundance: NA
d_gene: NA
CDR3aa: ASRTSGETQY

j_gene: TRBJ1-1
v_gene: TRBV15
abundance: few
d_gene: NA
CDR3aa: ATSRDVRRTEAF

j_gene: TRBJ1-5
v_gene: TRBV19
abundance: NA
d_gene: NA
CDR3aa: ASSISLGDQPQH

j_gene: TRBJ1-5
v_gene: TRBV30
abundance: NA
d_gene: NA
CDR3aa: AWSAWLGGSNQPQH

j_gene: TRBJ2-4
v_gene: TRBV6-6
abundance: NA
d_gene: NA
CDR3aa: ASSYPGDTPDIQY

j_gene: TRBJ1-2
v_gene: TRBV19
abundance: NA
d_gene: TRBD1
CDR3aa: ASSIRQGSGYT

j_gene: TRBJ2-1
v_gene: TRBV2
abundance: few
d_gene: TRBD1
CDR3aa: ASSRDSPYNEQF

j_gene: TRBJ1-1
v_gene: TRBV18
abundance: NA
d_gene: TRBD1
CDR3aa: ASSQSADRGRDTEAF

j_gene: TRBJ1-5
v_gene: TRBV28
abundance: NA
d_gene: TRBD1
CDR3aa: ASSSRQGGQPQH

j_gene: TRBJ2-6
v_gene: TRBV5-1
abundance: NA
d_gene: TRBD1
CDR3aa: ASSSGTGSGANVLT

j_gene: TRBJ2-7
v_gene: TRBV10-1
abundance: NA
d_gene: TRBD2
CDR3aa: ASSPGVAGKEQY

j_gene: TRBJ2-1
v_gene: TRBV15
abundance: NA
d_gene: NA
CDR3aa: ATSRGAPLRSTYNEQF

j_gene: TRBJ2-7
v_gene: TRBV28
abundance: NA
d_gene: NA
CDR3aa: ASSSLTGRTQQY

j_gene: TRBJ1-1
v_gene: TRBV14
abundance: few
d_gene: TRBD1
CDR3aa: ASSPRVTGWGTEAF

j_gene: TRBJ1-1
v_gene: TRBV12-5
abundance: few
d_gene: NA
CDR3aa: ASGLTPLYTEAF

j_gene: TRBJ1-1
v_gene: TRBV6-5
abundance: NA
d_gene: NA
CDR3aa: ASRIHSSNTEAF

j_gene: TRBJ2-1
v_gene: TRBV7-7
abundance: NA
d_gene: TRBD2
CDR3aa: ASSVGRRGGIGEQF

j_gene: TRBJ1-1
v_gene: TRBV6-4
abundance: NA
d_gene: TRBD1
CDR3aa: ASRRGQGETEAF

j_gene: TRBJ1-2
v_gene: TRBV6-5
abundance: few
d_gene: NA
CDR3aa: ASSPRTARDGYT

j_gene: TRBJ1-2
v_gene: TRBV24-1
abundance: NA
d_gene: NA
CDR3aa: ATSDLTGTGYT

j_gene: TRBJ1-2
v_gene: TRBV5-1
abundance: NA
d_gene: TRBD1
CDR3aa: ASSTGQGKGYT

j_gene: TRBJ2-7
v_gene: TRBV12-5
abundance: NA
d_gene: NA
CDR3aa: ASGLVVAPGIHEQY

j_gene: TRBJ2-1
v_gene: TRBV12-2
abundance: NA
d_gene: NA
CDR3aa: ASLRNRVNSDNEQF

j_gene: TRBJ2-1
v_gene: TRBV11-2
abundance: NA
d_gene: NA
CDR3aa: ASSVPTSPNEQF

j_gene: TRBJ2-3
v_gene: TRBV9
abundance: NA
d_gene: NA
CDR3aa: ASSVDGGAGAGGTDTQY